The 3 T cell receptor beta chains below were found in one sample sequenced in a study of blood T cell repertoires in COVID-19. Sequencing was performed with immunoSEQ multiplex PCR; in TCRdb, only in-frame clones are kept and a portion is missing. Among over 300,000 clones listed, around 80% were seen once. The sample taken for sequencing was peripheral blood. These receptors were collected from a woman aged 45-59 years with acute or convalescent COVID-19.

The chain recombines TRBV5-5 with TRBJ2-7, with D uncertain. The ends were cut back, 1 base at V and 2 bases at J, with 13 bases in the middle. Germline CDR1 and CDR2: SGHKS and YYEKEE (reference sequence). This CDR3 has 15 residues. The CDR3 loop is CASSLRSDQAYEQYF. CDR3 DNA: TGTGCCAGCAGCTTGCGGTCGGATCAGGCCTACGAGCAGTACTTC.

V is TRBV2 and J is TRBJ1-1, with a weak D call TRBD1 (5 bases). The V end lost 4 bases, the J end lost 5 bases, and 11 bases lay between the germline ends. The V gene's germline CDR1 is SNHLY and CDR2 FYNNEI. This CDR3 has 13 residues. CDR3 amino acids: CASSVDGGTEAFF. In DNA form, the CDR3 reads TGTGCCAGCAGTGTCGACGGGGGGACTGAAGCTTTCTTT.

The chain has TRBV7-9 and TRBJ1-2; D not certain. V lost 1 base and J 2 bases, leaving 8 bases between the germline ends. The germline V gene has CDR1 SEHNR and CDR2 FQNEAQ (reference sequence). This CDR3 comprises 14 residues. CDR3: CASSLGPGNYGYTF. CDR3 sequence (DNA): TGTGCCAGCAGCTTAGGTCCGGGGAACTATGGCTACACCTTC.